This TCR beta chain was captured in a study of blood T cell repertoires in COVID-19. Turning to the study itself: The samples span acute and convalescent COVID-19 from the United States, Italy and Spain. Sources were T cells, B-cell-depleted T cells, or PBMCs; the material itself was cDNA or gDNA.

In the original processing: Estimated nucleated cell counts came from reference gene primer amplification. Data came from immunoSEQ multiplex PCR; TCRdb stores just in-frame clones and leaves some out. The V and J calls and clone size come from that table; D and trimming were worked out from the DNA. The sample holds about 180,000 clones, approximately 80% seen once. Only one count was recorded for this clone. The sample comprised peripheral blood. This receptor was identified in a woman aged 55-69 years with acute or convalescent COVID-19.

CDR3 loop: CASSGAQTGREKLFF. The CDR3 nucleotides are TGTGCCAGCAGCGGAGCCCAGACAGGGAGAGAAAAACTGTTTTTT. The chain uses TRBV9 and TRBJ1-4; 7 bases agree with TRBD1. This CDR3 contains 15 residues. V trimming: 3 bases; J trimming: 8 bases; junction bases outside the gene matches: 10. Per the germline V gene, CDR1 is SGDLS and CDR2 is YYNGEE.